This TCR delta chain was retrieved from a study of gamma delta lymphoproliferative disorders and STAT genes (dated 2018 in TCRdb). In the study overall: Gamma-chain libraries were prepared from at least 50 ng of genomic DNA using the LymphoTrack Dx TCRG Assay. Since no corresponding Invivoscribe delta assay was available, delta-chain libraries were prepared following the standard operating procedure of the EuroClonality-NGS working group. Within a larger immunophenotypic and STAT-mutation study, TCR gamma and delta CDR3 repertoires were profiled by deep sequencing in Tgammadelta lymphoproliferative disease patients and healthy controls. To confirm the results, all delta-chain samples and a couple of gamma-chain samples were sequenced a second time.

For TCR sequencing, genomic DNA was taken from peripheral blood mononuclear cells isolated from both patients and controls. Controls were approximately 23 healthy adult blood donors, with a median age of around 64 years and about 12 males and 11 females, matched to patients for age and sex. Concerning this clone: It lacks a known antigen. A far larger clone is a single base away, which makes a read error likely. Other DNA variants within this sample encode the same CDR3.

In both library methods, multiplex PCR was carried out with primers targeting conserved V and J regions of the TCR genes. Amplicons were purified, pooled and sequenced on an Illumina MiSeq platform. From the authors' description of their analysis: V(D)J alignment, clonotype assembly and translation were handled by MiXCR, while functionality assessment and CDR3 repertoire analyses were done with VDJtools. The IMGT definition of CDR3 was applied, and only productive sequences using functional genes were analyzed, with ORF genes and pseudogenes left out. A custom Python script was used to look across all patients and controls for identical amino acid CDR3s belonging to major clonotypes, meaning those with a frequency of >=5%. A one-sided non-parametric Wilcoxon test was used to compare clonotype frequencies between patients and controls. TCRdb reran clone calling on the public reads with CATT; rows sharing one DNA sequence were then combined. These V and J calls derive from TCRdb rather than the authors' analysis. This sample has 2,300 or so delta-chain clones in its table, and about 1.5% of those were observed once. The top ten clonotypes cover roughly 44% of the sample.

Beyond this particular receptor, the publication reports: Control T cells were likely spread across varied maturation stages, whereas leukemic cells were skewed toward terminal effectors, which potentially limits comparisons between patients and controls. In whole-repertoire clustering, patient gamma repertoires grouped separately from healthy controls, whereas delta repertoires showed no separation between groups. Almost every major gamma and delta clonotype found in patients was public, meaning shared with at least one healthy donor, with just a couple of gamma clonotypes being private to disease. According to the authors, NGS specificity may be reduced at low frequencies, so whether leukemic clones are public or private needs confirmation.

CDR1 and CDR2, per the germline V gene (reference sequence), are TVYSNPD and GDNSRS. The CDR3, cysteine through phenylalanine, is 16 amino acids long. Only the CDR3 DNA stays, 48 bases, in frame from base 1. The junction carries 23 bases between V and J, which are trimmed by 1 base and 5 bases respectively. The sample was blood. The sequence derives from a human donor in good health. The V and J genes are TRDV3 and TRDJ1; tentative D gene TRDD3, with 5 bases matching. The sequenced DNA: TGTGCCTTTACGAATGCGGGCGATACATTGCCTGATAAACTCATCTTT. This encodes CAFTNAGDTLPDKLIF.